This T cell receptor beta chain was retrieved from a study of a mutant IDH1 vaccine in newly diagnosed glioma. In the study overall: The study gave patients eight vaccinations in weeks 1, 3, 5, 7, 11, 15, 19, 23.

Regarding this clone: Its cognate antigen is unknown.

Time point in this sample: week 11, during vaccination. Topical imiquimod accompanied each vaccine dose, which consisted of 300 ug of mutant IDH1 20-mer peptide. Clones were read by immunoSEQ multiplex PCR, and TCRdb kept only the in-frame ones, dropping some. This table holds 50,000 to 75,000 clones, 80% found once. This CDR3 is 16 amino acids long. CDR1 is SEHNR, CDR2 FQNEAQ, per germline (reference sequence). Trimming took 5 bases from V and 0 from J, leaving 14 bases between them. The specimen was PBMCs, collected from a glioma patient whose treatment included an IDH1 peptide vaccine. This receptor was obtained from a middle-aged man with glioma. The genes are TRBV7-9 and TRBJ1-5; D is undetermined. The CDR3 here is CASSPDGPYSNQPQHF. The CDR3, as DNA: TGTGCCAGCAGCCCTGACGGGCCTTATAGCAATCAGCCCCAGCATTTT.